Listed below are T cell receptor beta chains from one sample, sequenced in a study of CD8 T cells in Susac syndrome. MiXCR, run by TCRdb on the immunoSEQ multiplex PCR reads, gives a single entry per CDR3 protein. Of some 300,000 distinct CDR3 sequences listed, around 89% are singletons. The sample was CD8+ T cells from PBMCs. Receptors originate from a human donor with multiple sclerosis. CDR3s include the opening cysteine and the closing phenylalanine or tryptophan. D genes are given only for firm matches. Clone size is shown for a subset of rows, as once, few, many or a class of expanded clone.

clone_size: -; j_call: TRBJ1-1; d_call: TRBD1; v_call: TRBV6-5; cdr3_aa: CASSYRIGGRGENTEAFF; cdr3_nt: TGTGCCAGCAGTTATCGGATAGGGGGCAGGGGTGAGAACACTGAAGCTTTCTTT
clone_size: -; j_call: TRBJ2-7; d_call: TRBD2; v_call: TRBV6-1; cdr3_aa: CASGTSGRGYEQYF; cdr3_nt: TGTGCCAGCGGGACTAGCGGGAGGGGCTACGAGCAGTACTTC
clone_size: -; j_call: TRBJ2-6; d_call: -; v_call: TRBV29-1; cdr3_aa: CSVAEGTGANVLTF; cdr3_nt: TGCAGCGTTGCGGAGGGAACTGGGGCCAACGTCCTGACTTTC
clone_size: -; j_call: TRBJ2-5; d_call: -; v_call: TRBV4-1; cdr3_aa: CASSQGWGARETQYF; cdr3_nt: TGCGCCAGCAGCCAAGGCTGGGGGGCAAGAGAGACCCAGTACTTC
clone_size: -; j_call: TRBJ1-1; d_call: -; v_call: TRBV6-6; cdr3_aa: CASTEGPRNTEAFF; cdr3_nt: TGTGCCAGCACCGAGGGACCCAGGAACACTGAAGCTTTCTTT
clone_size: few; j_call: TRBJ2-7; d_call: TRBD1; v_call: TRBV29-1; cdr3_aa: CSVETGGYEQYF; cdr3_nt: TGCAGCGTTGAGACAGGGGGCTACGAGCAGTACTTC
clone_size: -; j_call: TRBJ2-2; d_call: -; v_call: TRBV20-1; cdr3_aa: CSARDATFDTGELFF; cdr3_nt: TGCAGTGCTAGAGATGCCACGTTTGACACCGGGGAGCTGTTTTTT
clone_size: -; j_call: TRBJ1-1; d_call: -; v_call: TRBV19; cdr3_aa: CASEERRSEAFF; cdr3_nt: TGTGCCAGTGAAGAGAGGAGAAGTGAAGCTTTCTTT
clone_size: -; j_call: TRBJ2-3; d_call: TRBD2; v_call: TRBV7-6; cdr3_aa: CASSARQRESTDTQYF; cdr3_nt: TGTGCCAGCAGCGCGCGTCAGCGGGAGTCCACAGATACGCAGTATTTT
clone_size: -; j_call: TRBJ2-1; d_call: TRBD2; v_call: TRBV4-1; cdr3_aa: CASTPSGRGGYNEQFF; cdr3_nt: TGCGCCAGCACCCCGAGCGGGAGAGGTGGTTACAATGAGCAGTTCTTC
clone_size: -; j_call: TRBJ2-3; d_call: TRBD1; v_call: TRBV11-2; cdr3_aa: CASSSGTGPTDTQYF; cdr3_nt: TGTGCCAGCAGCAGCGGGACAGGGCCGACAGATACGCAGTATTTT
clone_size: -; j_call: TRBJ2-3; d_call: -; v_call: TRBV5-4; cdr3_aa: CASSWDPGSDTQYF; cdr3_nt: TGTGCCAGCAGCTGGGACCCGGGATCAGATACGCAGTATTTT
clone_size: -; j_call: TRBJ1-2; d_call: -; v_call: TRBV4-3; cdr3_aa: CASSQDYGDGYTF; cdr3_nt: TGCGCCAGCAGCCAAGATTATGGGGATGGCTACACCTTC
clone_size: once; j_call: TRBJ2-5; d_call: TRBD2; v_call: TRBV25-1; cdr3_aa: CASGSGVGETQYF; cdr3_nt: TGTGCCAGCGGGAGCGGGGTAGGGGAGACCCAGTACTTC
clone_size: -; j_call: TRBJ2-7; d_call: TRBD1; v_call: TRBV25-1; cdr3_aa: CASSVGTGPYEQYF; cdr3_nt: TGTGCCAGCAGTGTGGGGACAGGGCCCTACGAGCAGTACTTC
clone_size: -; j_call: TRBJ2-7; d_call: -; v_call: TRBV28; cdr3_aa: CASSFRGASAYEQYF; cdr3_nt: TGTGCCAGCAGCTTTAGAGGTGCTAGCGCCTACGAGCAGTACTTC
clone_size: -; j_call: TRBJ2-1; d_call: -; v_call: TRBV4-3; cdr3_aa: CASSQDSGPRGNEQFF; cdr3_nt: TGCGCCAGCAGCCAAGATTCGGGACCACGGGGCAATGAGCAGTTCTTC
clone_size: -; j_call: TRBJ2-7; d_call: -; v_call: TRBV18; cdr3_aa: CASSPPGQSSYEQYF; cdr3_nt: TGTGCCAGCTCACCACCTGGTCAGAGCTCCTACGAGCAGTACTTC
clone_size: -; j_call: TRBJ2-1; d_call: TRBD2; v_call: TRBV6-5; cdr3_aa: CASSYFPPGLANAEQFF; cdr3_nt: TGTGCCAGCAGTTATTTTCCTCCGGGACTAGCGAATGCTGAGCAGTTCTTC
clone_size: -; j_call: TRBJ2-7; d_call: -; v_call: TRBV19; cdr3_aa: CASSNALGYEQYF; cdr3_nt: TGTGCCAGTAGCAACGCTTTAGGGTACGAGCAGTACTTC
clone_size: -; j_call: TRBJ2-7; d_call: -; v_call: TRBV3-1; cdr3_aa: CASSRMGEQYF; cdr3_nt: TGTGCCAGCAGCCGTATGGGGGAGCAGTACTTC
clone_size: -; j_call: TRBJ2-7; d_call: TRBD1; v_call: TRBV4-2; cdr3_aa: CASSQEGTGDYEQYF; cdr3_nt: TGTGCCAGCAGCCAAGAAGGGACAGGGGACTACGAGCAGTACTTC
clone_size: -; j_call: TRBJ2-1; d_call: TRBD2; v_call: TRBV7-8; cdr3_aa: CASSLALAGYYEQFF; cdr3_nt: TGTGCCAGCAGCTTAGCCCTAGCGGGATATTATGAGCAGTTCTTC
clone_size: -; j_call: TRBJ2-7; d_call: -; v_call: TRBV10-3; cdr3_aa: CAIKWGQGNDEQYF; cdr3_nt: TGTGCCATCAAGTGGGGCCAGGGTAACGACGAGCAGTACTTC
clone_size: -; j_call: TRBJ2-7; d_call: TRBD1; v_call: TRBV9; cdr3_aa: CASSVETGGEQYF; cdr3_nt: TGTGCCAGCAGCGTAGAAACAGGGGGCGAGCAGTACTTC
clone_size: few; j_call: TRBJ1-2; d_call: -; v_call: TRBV7-3; cdr3_aa: CASSLTGGYGYTF; cdr3_nt: TGTGCCAGCAGCTTAACAGGGGGCTATGGCTACACCTTC
clone_size: -; j_call: TRBJ2-1; d_call: -; v_call: TRBV7-9; cdr3_aa: CASSFMPARLNNEQFF; cdr3_nt: TGTGCCAGCAGCTTTATGCCCGCTCGCCTTAACAATGAGCAGTTCTTC
clone_size: -; j_call: TRBJ2-5; d_call: TRBD1; v_call: TRBV13; cdr3_aa: CASQGARETQYF; cdr3_nt: TGTGCCAGCCAGGGGGCCAGAGAGACCCAGTACTTC
clone_size: few; j_call: TRBJ2-5; d_call: -; v_call: TRBV11-3; cdr3_aa: CASSLDGNQETQYF; cdr3_nt: TGTGCCAGCAGCTTAGATGGGAACCAAGAGACCCAGTACTTC
clone_size: -; j_call: TRBJ1-4; d_call: -; v_call: TRBV4-1; cdr3_aa: CASSQPSGEKLFF; cdr3_nt: TGCGCCAGCAGCCAACCATCGGGTGAAAAACTGTTTTTT
clone_size: once; j_call: TRBJ2-5; d_call: TRBD1; v_call: TRBV29-1; cdr3_aa: CSVEDRRTGKKTQYF; cdr3_nt: TGCAGCGTTGAAGATCGGAGGACAGGGAAAAAGACCCAGTACTTC
clone_size: few; j_call: TRBJ1-1; d_call: -; v_call: TRBV28; cdr3_aa: CASSSGMNTEAFF; cdr3_nt: TGTGCCAGCAGTTCAGGAATGAACACTGAAGCTTTCTTT
clone_size: -; j_call: TRBJ1-4; d_call: -; v_call: TRBV27; cdr3_aa: CASSLAGGVWEKLFF; cdr3_nt: TGTGCCAGCAGCCTAGCCGGCGGGGTGTGGGAAAAACTGTTTTTT
clone_size: -; j_call: TRBJ2-3; d_call: TRBD1; v_call: TRBV6-5; cdr3_aa: CASGVQGTDTQYF; cdr3_nt: TGTGCCAGCGGGGTACAGGGGACAGATACGCAGTATTTT
clone_size: -; j_call: TRBJ2-1; d_call: -; v_call: TRBV30; cdr3_aa: CAWSALESSHNEQFF; cdr3_nt: TGTGCCTGGAGTGCCCTGGAGAGTTCCCACAATGAGCAGTTCTTC
clone_size: -; j_call: TRBJ2-7; d_call: -; v_call: TRBV13; cdr3_aa: CASSSLRDGLFEQYF; cdr3_nt: TGTGCCAGCAGCTCCCTCCGGGACGGACTCTTTGAGCAGTACTTC
clone_size: -; j_call: TRBJ2-7; d_call: -; v_call: TRBV19; cdr3_aa: CASSMAPGQLYEQYF; cdr3_nt: TGTGCCAGTAGTATGGCCCCCGGACAGCTCTACGAGCAGTACTTC
clone_size: -; j_call: TRBJ2-7; d_call: TRBD1; v_call: TRBV29-1; cdr3_aa: CSVDTPSGTATYEQYF; cdr3_nt: TGCAGCGTTGATACCCCTTCCGGGACAGCTACCTACGAGCAGTACTTC
clone_size: -; j_call: TRBJ2-1; d_call: TRBD2; v_call: TRBV5-4; cdr3_aa: CASSFEASGYNEQFF; cdr3_nt: TGTGCCAGCAGCTTTGAGGCTAGCGGCTACAATGAGCAGTTCTTC
clone_size: -; j_call: TRBJ1-6; d_call: -; v_call: TRBV29-1; cdr3_aa: CSVAGSTRNSPLHF; cdr3_nt: TGCAGCGTTGCCGGTTCGACCCGAAATTCACCCCTCCACTTT
clone_size: few; j_call: TRBJ2-1; d_call: TRBD2; v_call: TRBV6-5; cdr3_aa: CASSYSGTSGNEQFF; cdr3_nt: TGTGCCAGCAGTTACTCCGGGACTAGTGGCAATGAGCAGTTCTTC
clone_size: -; j_call: TRBJ2-5; d_call: TRBD2; v_call: TRBV7-3; cdr3_aa: CASSPIGGGQETQYF; cdr3_nt: TGTGCCAGCAGCCCCATCGGGGGGGGGCAAGAGACCCAGTACTTC
clone_size: -; j_call: TRBJ2-5; d_call: -; v_call: TRBV30; cdr3_aa: CAWSVGLWGVDQETQYF; cdr3_nt: TGTGCCTGGAGTGTAGGGCTGTGGGGCGTAGATCAAGAGACCCAGTACTTC
clone_size: -; j_call: TRBJ2-3; d_call: -; v_call: TRBV4-2; cdr3_aa: CASSHTTTTVPTDTQYF; cdr3_nt: TGTGCCAGCAGCCATACCACCACGACAGTTCCCACAGATACGCAGTATTTT